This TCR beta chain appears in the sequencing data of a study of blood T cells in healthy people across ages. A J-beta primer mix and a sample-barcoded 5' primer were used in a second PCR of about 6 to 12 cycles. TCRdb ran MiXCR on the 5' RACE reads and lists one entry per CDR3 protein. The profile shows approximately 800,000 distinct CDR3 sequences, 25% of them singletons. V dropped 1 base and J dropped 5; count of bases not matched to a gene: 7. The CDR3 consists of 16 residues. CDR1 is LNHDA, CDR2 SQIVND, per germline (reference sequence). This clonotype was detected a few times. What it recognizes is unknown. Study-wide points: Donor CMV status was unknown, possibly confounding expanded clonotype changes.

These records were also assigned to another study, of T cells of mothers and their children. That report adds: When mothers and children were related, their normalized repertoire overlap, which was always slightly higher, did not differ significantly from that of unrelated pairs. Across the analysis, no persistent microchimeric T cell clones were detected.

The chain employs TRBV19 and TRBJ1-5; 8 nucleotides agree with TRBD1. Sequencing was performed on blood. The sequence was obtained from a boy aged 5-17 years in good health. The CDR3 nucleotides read TGTGCCAGTAGTATAGGAGGACAGGGCCGTCATCAGCCCCAGCATTTT. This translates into CASSIGGQGRHQPQHF.